Listed below are T cell receptor beta chains from one sample, sequenced in a study of blood T cells in healthy people across ages. Using its own MiXCR run on the 5' RACE reads, TCRdb lists one record per CDR3 protein. The sample shows 650,000 to 800,000 distinct CDR3 sequences, roughly half of them seen only once. Sequencing input: blood. Every receptor here comes from a woman of 80 years or more in good health. Both conserved end residues are part of each CDR3. D genes are given only for firm matches. Only some rows state a clone size, as once, few, many or a class for expanded clones.

clone size,V gene,D gene,J gene,CDR3 protein,CDR3 DNA
many,TRBV12-3/TRBV12-4,TRBD1,TRBJ2-5,CASSSTGVRRTQYF,TGTGCCAGCAGCTCCACAGGGGTCAGGCGGACCCAGTACTTC
-,TRBV9,TRBD1,TRBJ2-4,CASSGQGIAKNIQYF,TGTGCCAGCAGTGGACAGGGGATAGCCAAAAACATTCAGTACTTC
-,TRBV10-3,-,TRBJ1-1,CAITGPNTEAFF,TGTGCCATCACCGGGCCGAACACTGAAGCTTTCTTT
-,TRBV29-1,-,TRBJ2-4,CSVEEPLAKNIQYF,TGCAGCGTTGAAGAACCTCTAGCCAAAAACATTCAGTACTTC
few,TRBV27,-,TRBJ1-5,CASSARDQIAHNQPQHF,TGTGCCAGCAGTGCCCGGGACCAAATAGCCCACAATCAGCCCCAGCATTTT
-,TRBV6-5,TRBD1,TRBJ1-3,CASSYSTLRGGNTIYF,TGTGCCAGCAGTTACTCGACGCTCAGGGGGGGTAACACCATATATTTT
-,TRBV4-1,TRBD1,TRBJ2-7,CASSDRGHYEQYF,TGCGCCAGCAGTGACAGGGGGCACTACGAGCAGTACTTC
many,TRBV7-2,TRBD2,TRBJ2-3,CASSLVPSGGARDTQYF,TGTGCCAGCAGCTTAGTTCCTAGCGGGGGGGCCAGAGATACGCAGTATTTT
-,TRBV2,-,TRBJ2-5,CATGRGLGETQYF,TGTGCGACCGGCAGGGGACTGGGAGAGACCCAGTACTTC
-,TRBV27,TRBD1,TRBJ2-7,CASSLSPVGTGSSYEQYF,TGTGCCAGCAGTTTATCACCCGTGGGGACAGGGAGCTCCTACGAGCAGTACTTC
-,TRBV29-1,-,TRBJ2-5,CSAGGGFRYEQCF,TGCAGCGCTGGTGGGGGTTTCCGTTACGAGCAGTGCTTC
-,TRBV15,TRBD1,TRBJ2-3,CATSRGQGTADTQYF,TGTGCCACCAGCAGGGGACAGGGTACCGCAGATACGCAGTATTTT
-,TRBV4-2,-,TRBJ2-1,CASSQDGRGPYNEQFF,TGTGCCAGCAGCCAAGACGGACGGGGGCCCTACAATGAGCAGTTCTTC
-,TRBV7-3,TRBD1,TRBJ2-2,CASRLDRAYTGELFF,TGTGCCAGCAGACTGGACAGGGCATACACCGGGGAGCTGTTTTTT
-,TRBV9,TRBD1,TRBJ2-3,CASSAATGSTDTQYF,TGTGCCAGCAGCGCTGCGACAGGGAGCACAGATACGCAGTATTTT
-,TRBV20-1,-,TRBJ2-2,CSVSTGYANTGELFF,TGCAGTGTTTCGACAGGTTACGCGAACACCGGGGAGCTGTTTTTT
many,TRBV7-2,-,TRBJ1-5,CASSTGRSQPQHF,TGTGCCAGCAGCACAGGTCGAAGTCAGCCCCAGCATTTT
-,TRBV4-2,-,TRBJ2-1,CASSPDTTGRGYNEQFF,TGTGCCAGCAGCCCAGATACGACAGGCCGTGGATACAATGAGCAGTTCTTC
-,TRBV4-2,-,TRBJ2-1,CASSQDFSGAENEQFF,TGTGCCAGCAGCCAAGATTTCTCGGGAGCGGAGAATGAGCAGTTCTTC
many,TRBV10-3,-,TRBJ2-1,CATRTGRGSYNEQFF,TGTGCCACCCGAACTGGCCGCGGTTCCTACAATGAGCAGTTCTTC
-,TRBV28,-,TRBJ2-1,CASSTAQGPRDYNEQFF,TGTGCCAGCAGTACCGCACAGGGCCCTAGGGACTACAATGAGCAGTTCTTC
many,TRBV11-2,-,TRBJ2-5,CASSPRFYAQETQYF,TGTGCCAGCAGCCCCCGCTTTTACGCACAAGAGACCCAGTACTTC
-,TRBV21-1,-,TRBJ2-1,CASRRHPLGTASNEQFF,TGTGCCAGCAGGCGGCACCCGCTCGGGACTGCCTCAAATGAGCAGTTCTTC
many,TRBV20-1,-,TRBJ2-7,CSVSSVAGNYEQYF,TGCAGTGTCTCTTCTGTCGCTGGGAACTACGAGCAGTACTTC
once,TRBV7-9,TRBD2,TRBJ2-7,CASSPGWGGIEQYF,TGTGCCAGCAGCCCCGGCTGGGGGGGGATCGAGCAGTACTTC
-,TRBV27,-,TRBJ1-5,CASGASSNQPQHF,TGTGCCAGCGGGGCCTCTAGCAATCAGCCCCAGCATTTT
many,TRBV30,-,TRBJ1-2,CAWAGAHGYTF,TGTGCCTGGGCCGGGGCCCATGGCTACACCTTC
-,TRBV18,-,TRBJ1-2,CASSPGARGDGYTF,TGTGCCAGCTCACCAGGGGCCCGGGGTGATGGCTACACCTTC
-,TRBV28,-,TRBJ2-7,CASSFSSGGYYEQYF,TGTGCCAGCAGTTTCAGCTCAGGGGGGTACTACGAGCAGTACTTC
many,TRBV12-3/TRBV12-4,-,TRBJ1-2,CASSGGWQGDGYTF,TGTGCCAGCAGTGGCGGTTGGCAGGGTGATGGCTACACCTTC
many,TRBV5-1,TRBD1,TRBJ1-2,CASSSGTANYGYTF,TGCGCCAGCAGCTCGGGGACAGCCAACTATGGCTACACCTTC
-,TRBV10-3,-,TRBJ2-2,CAISEPGRVTGELFF,TGTGCCATCAGTGAACCGGGACGGGTCACCGGGGAGCTGTTTTTT
many,TRBV9,-,TRBJ2-3,CASSAGGAVVQYF,TGTGCCAGCAGCGCCGGTGGGGCCGTTGTGCAGTATTTT
few,TRBV20-1,-,TRBJ1-1,CSAMGAFF,TGCAGTGCTATGGGGGCTTTCTTT
many,TRBV20-1,TRBD2,TRBJ2-4,CSARDVTSGFIQYF,TGCAGTGCTAGAGATGTGACTAGCGGGTTTATTCAGTACTTC
-,TRBV6-6,-,TRBJ1-2,CASFPGNSYGYTF,TGTGCCAGCTTTCCAGGGAATTCCTATGGCTACACCTTC
many,TRBV3-1,-,TRBJ1-6,CASSQGLTNSPLHF,TGTGCCAGCAGCCAAGGCCTGACTAATTCACCCCTCCACTTT
-,TRBV5-1,-,TRBJ2-6,CASSLIRQDQSSGANVLTF,TGCGCCAGCAGCTTGATCCGACAGGATCAGAGCTCTGGGGCCAACGTCCTGACTTTC
-,TRBV6-2/TRBV6-3,-,TRBJ2-6,CASSSFARTRNSGANVLTF,TGTGCCAGCAGTTCCTTCGCCCGGACACGTAACTCTGGGGCCAACGTCCTGACTTTC
-,TRBV5-6,-,TRBJ2-3,CASSLLQGNLDTQYF,TGTGCCAGCAGCTTGCTACAGGGAAATTTAGATACGCAGTATTTT
once,TRBV6-1,-,TRBJ1-2,CATHGQLGDILENYGYTF,TGTGCCACCCACGGACAGTTGGGGGATATCCTCGAGAACTATGGCTACACCTTC
-,TRBV9,-,TRBJ1-2,CASSVDWGTYGYTF,TGTGCCAGCAGCGTAGATTGGGGGACCTATGGCTACACCTTC
many,TRBV7-3,-,TRBJ1-1,CASSQGGGGTEAFF,TGTGCCAGCAGCCAAGGGGGGGGAGGGACTGAAGCTTTCTTT
-,TRBV20-1,-,TRBJ1-5,CSASRQTNSNQPQHF,TGCAGTGCTAGTCGGCAGACAAATAGCAATCAGCCCCAGCATTTT
many,TRBV7-3,TRBD1,TRBJ2-1,CASSTRTGSYNEQFF,TGTGCCAGCAGCACCCGGACAGGTTCCTACAATGAGCAGTTCTTC
few,TRBV29-1,-,TRBJ2-5,CSTGRDTQETQYF,TGCAGCACCGGCCGGGACACCCAAGAGACCCAGTACTTC
-,TRBV7-3,-,TRBJ1-2,CASSLIGLGNNYGYTF,TGTGCCAGCAGCTTAATCGGTTTGGGCAATAACTATGGCTACACCTTC
-,TRBV20-1,TRBD1,TRBJ2-4,CSARDYGTGAAKNIQYF,TGCAGTGCTAGAGATTACGGAACAGGGGCAGCCAAAAACATTCAGTACTTC
-,TRBV12-3/TRBV12-4,TRBD1,TRBJ1-5,CASSRRWTGGADSNQPQHF,TGTGCCAGCAGCCGCCGATGGACAGGGGGGGCGGATAGCAATCAGCCCCAGCATTTT
many,TRBV6-2/TRBV6-3,-,TRBJ2-2,CASSYSVSMAGELFF,TGTGCCAGCAGTTACTCGGTCTCGATGGCCGGGGAGCTGTTTTTT